Here is one T cell receptor (beta chain) with its context. Its antigen is not known. Using immunoSEQ multiplex PCR, the repertoire was profiled, and TCRdb retains in-frame clones only, with some absent. The sample has approximately 1,000,000 clones, about 80% seen once. V dropped 2 bases and J dropped 5; count of bases not matched to a gene: 3. The CDR3 sequence is 13 residues long. The germline V gene has CDR1 MNHNY and CDR2 SVGAGI (reference sequence). The data were taken from a study of shared clonotypes between healthy human individuals. Study-level points and caveats: Only blood was sampled, and tissue TCR repertoires likely differ from blood ones.

This chain links TRBV6-6 with TRBJ2-7, with TRBD2 matching 7 bases. The sequencing sample was made of memory CD4+ T cells from PBMCs. Subset denoted: CD45RA-negative fraction. The receptor was isolated from a man younger than 35 in good health. Some clones in this sample may be carry-over from other donors' samples. The CDR3 DNA reads TGTGCCAGCAGTTACCTCGCGGGGGACGAGCAGTACTTC. Protein sequence: CASSYLAGDEQYF.